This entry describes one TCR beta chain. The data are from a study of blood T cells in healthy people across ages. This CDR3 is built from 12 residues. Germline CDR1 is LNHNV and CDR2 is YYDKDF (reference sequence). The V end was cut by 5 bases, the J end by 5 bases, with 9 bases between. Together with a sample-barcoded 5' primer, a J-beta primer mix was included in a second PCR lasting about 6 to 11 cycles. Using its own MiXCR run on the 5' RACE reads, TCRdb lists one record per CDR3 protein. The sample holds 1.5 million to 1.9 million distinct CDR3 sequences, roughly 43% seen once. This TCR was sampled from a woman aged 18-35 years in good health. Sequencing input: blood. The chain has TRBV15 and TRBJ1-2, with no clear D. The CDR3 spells CATSGGSYGYTF. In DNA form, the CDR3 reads TGTGCCACCAGCGGTGGCTCTTATGGCTACACCTTC.